The following is a T cell receptor beta chain sequence with its context. These data originate in a study of immune evolution from preneoplasia to lung adenocarcinoma. Looking at the study overall: HLA loss of heterozygosity: about 7% AIS, about 15% MIA, more than 25% ADC, none AAH.

The data were produced by immunoSEQ multiplex PCR, yet TCRdb's version contains in-frame clones alone and is incomplete. The top ten hold about 2.5% of the sample, which has approximately 6,900 clones, approximately 88% seen once. V lost 3 bases and J lost 7, with 12 bases in between. Germline assignment: CDR1 KGHSH and CDR2 LQKENI. The CDR3 covers 14 residues. The specimen sequenced was FFPE lung adenocarcinoma in situ tissue. The rearrangement joins TRBV18 to TRBJ1-4; the D gene is possibly TRBD1 (5 bases). The source is an older donor with lung adenocarcinoma. CDR3 in DNA: TGTGCCAGCTCACCTTCCCAAAGGGGTGAAAAACTGTTTTTT. Its protein product is CASSPSQRGEKLFF.